This TCR beta chain was captured by sequencing in a study of blood T cell repertoires in COVID-19. About the research overall: The United States, Italy and Spain were the sources of the acute and convalescent COVID-19 samples.

The CDR3 runs to 18 residues. The V and J ends lost 8 bases and 0 bases, in that order; junction bases with no gene match: 14. Germline V gene data show CDR1 as SGHTA and CDR2 as FQGTGA. Per the study methods: Amplification of reference gene primers provided the estimated nucleated cell counts. The method was immunoSEQ multiplex PCR; TCRdb's version includes in-frame clones alone and lacks a portion of them. Clonal size and the V and J genes are those of that table, whereas D and trimming came from the DNA. The sample includes a few hundred thousand clones, approximately 88% of them seen just once. V gene TRBV7-3 combines with J gene TRBJ2-1; 9 nucleotides line up with TRBD2. The clonotype was recovered from a woman in her thirties who had recovered from COVID-19. The sequenced sample was peripheral blood. The CDR3 nucleotides are TGTGCCAGCGCCCCTGGAGAGCGGGGGGCTCTCTCCTACAATGAGCAGTTCTTC. This sequence encodes CASAPGERGALSYNEQFF.